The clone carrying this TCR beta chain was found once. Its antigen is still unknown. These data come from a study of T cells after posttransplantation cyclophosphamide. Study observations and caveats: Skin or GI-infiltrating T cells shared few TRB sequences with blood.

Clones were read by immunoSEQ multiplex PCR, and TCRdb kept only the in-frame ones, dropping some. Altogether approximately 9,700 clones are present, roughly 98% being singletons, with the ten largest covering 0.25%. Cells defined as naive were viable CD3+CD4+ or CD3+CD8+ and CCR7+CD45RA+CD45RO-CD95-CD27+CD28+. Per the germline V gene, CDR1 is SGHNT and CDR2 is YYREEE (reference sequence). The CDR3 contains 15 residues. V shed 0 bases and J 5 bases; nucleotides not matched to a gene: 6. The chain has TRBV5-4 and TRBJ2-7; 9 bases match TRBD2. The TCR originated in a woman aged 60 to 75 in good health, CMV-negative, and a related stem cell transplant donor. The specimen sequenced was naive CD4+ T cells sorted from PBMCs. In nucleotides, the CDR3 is TGTGCCAGCAGCTTGGGTATGGCGGGAGGGGACGAGCAGTACTTC. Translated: CASSLGMAGGDEQYF.